This TCR beta chain was captured by sequencing in a study of T cell responses to AZD1222 COVID-19 vaccine. Study-level results: Spike was spanned by vaccine-associated CD4 TCRs, which were dominant at 160-218 and 743-854. Baseline serostatus was positive in only six AZD1222 recipients.

Germline CDR1 SGHRS, CDR2 YFSETQ. The CDR3 has 15 amino acids. V was clipped by 0 bases and J by 3 bases, with 10 bases between them. The table came from immunoSEQ multiplex PCR; TCRdb's copy has only in-frame clones and leaves some out. Of roughly 190,000 clones listed, approximately 94% are singletons. On this clone: Its antigen is not known.

The chain recombines TRBV5-1 with TRBJ1-3; D is uncertain. Sequenced material: peripheral blood, taken 28 days after the second dose of the MenACWY control vaccine. This clonotype originated in an adult who received the MenACWY meningococcal vaccine as a control. CDR3 in amino acids: CASSLGARNGNTIYF. The CDR3 bases are TGCGCCAGCAGCTTGGGGGCCAGAAATGGAAACACCATATATTTT.